These T cell receptor beta chains were read from a single sample in a study of technical replicates of blood from a few donors. Some clones are missing from TCRdb's copy, which holds only in-frame ones; the method was immunoSEQ multiplex PCR. The top ten hold about 0.35% of the sample, which has approximately 87,000 clones, around 96% seen once. Input material: T cells isolated from PBMCs. All receptors derive from a human donor in good health. Both conserved end residues are part of each CDR3. The D gene is left open where the match is weak. The size entry is marked missing in some rows and otherwise reads once, few, many or a size class.

TRBV6-6	TRBJ2-2	.	TRBD2	CASSYIGASGKGELFF	TGTGCCAGCAGTTACATTGGGGCTAGCGGAAAAGGGGAGCTGTTTTTT
TRBV10-3	TRBJ2-5	.	.	CAISESTAQGWQTQYF	TGTGCCATCAGTGAGTCCACGGCCCAGGGCTGGCAGACCCAGTACTTC
TRBV11-3	TRBJ1-2	.	TRBD1	CASSLSPTGGTNYGYTF	TGTGCCAGCAGCCTGAGCCCAACAGGGGGCACTAACTATGGCTACACCTTC
TRBV4-1	TRBJ1-5	.	.	CASSQAARNQPQHF	TGCGCCAGCAGCCAAGCTGCGCGCAATCAGCCCCAGCATTTT
TRBV6-6	TRBJ1-1	.	.	CASSYSDSEAFF	TGTGCCAGCAGTTACTCGGACTCTGAAGCTTTCTTT
TRBV30	TRBJ2-1	.	TRBD2	CAWSEVGLAGGREQFF	TGTGCCTGGAGTGAGGTGGGACTAGCGGGGGGTAGGGAGCAGTTCTTC
TRBV1	TRBJ1-2	.	.	CTSSQENKRQFYGYTF	TGCACCAGCAGCCAAGAGAATAAGAGACAGTTCTATGGCTACACCTTC
TRBV6-5	TRBJ2-5	.	.	CASSYSRGSQETQYF	TGTGCCAGCAGTTACTCCCGGGGGAGCCAAGAGACCCAGTACTTC
TRBV5-6	TRBJ2-7	.	TRBD2	CASSWGLAEGEQYF	TGTGCCAGCAGCTGGGGACTAGCGGAGGGGGAGCAGTACTTC
TRBV28	TRBJ1-1	.	.	CASSLLGGSTEAFF	TGTGCCAGCAGTCTGTTGGGGGGGAGCACTGAAGCTTTCTTT
TRBV19	TRBJ2-7	once	TRBD2	CASSTPSGSLLYEQYF	TGTGCCAGTAGTACCCCGAGCGGGAGTCTTCTCTACGAGCAGTACTTC
TRBV2	TRBJ2-2	.	TRBD1	CASRKTGTVETGELFF	TGTGCCAGCCGAAAGACCGGGACAGTGGAAACCGGGGAGCTGTTTTTT
TRBV27	TRBJ2-3	.	TRBD2	CASSLSRTSGRLRGRTDTQYF	TGTGCCAGCAGTTTATCTAGGACTAGCGGGAGGTTGAGAGGTCGCACAGATACGCAGTATTTT
TRBV4-1	TRBJ2-5	.	TRBD1	CASSIRGQGQETQYF	TGCGCCAGCAGCATCCGGGGACAGGGCCAAGAGACCCAGTACTTC
TRBV27	TRBJ2-1	.	.	CASSGESRPYNEQFF	TGTGCCAGCAGCGGAGAAAGCCGCCCCTACAATGAGCAGTTCTTC
TRBV5-1	TRBJ1-1	.	.	CASSTDGHPTTEAFF	TGCGCCAGCAGTACCGATGGCCATCCCACAACTGAAGCTTTCTTT
TRBV19	TRBJ2-3	.	TRBD2	CASRLAGGPTDTQYF	TGTGCCAGTCGTCTAGCGGGAGGGCCCACAGATACGCAGTATTTT
TRBV11-3	TRBJ1-1	.	.	CASSLEAINTEAFF	TGTGCCAGCAGCTTAGAAGCGATTAACACTGAAGCTTTCTTT
TRBV29-1	TRBJ1-1	.	.	CSVAGVTEAFF	TGCAGCGTTGCAGGGGTTACTGAAGCTTTCTTT
TRBV2	TRBJ2-7	.	TRBD1	CATGQGFYEQYF	TGTGCCACCGGACAGGGTTTCTACGAGCAGTACTTC
TRBV19	TRBJ2-7	.	.	CASSLGQGFHYEQYF	TGTGCCAGTAGTCTCGGACAAGGATTTCACTACGAGCAGTACTTC
TRBV11-2	TRBJ2-7	.	TRBD2	CASSFFNSGFEQYF	TGTGCCAGCAGCTTTTTCAATAGCGGGTTCGAGCAGTACTTC
TRBV10-3	TRBJ2-2	.	.	CAISDTYSNTGELFF	TGTGCCATCAGTGATACGTACAGTAACACCGGGGAGCTGTTTTTT
TRBV6-5	TRBJ2-7	.	TRBD2	CASRTPSGSPYEQYF	TGTGCCAGCAGAACCCCTAGCGGGAGTCCCTACGAGCAGTACTTC
TRBV11-3	TRBJ2-1	once	.	CASSLGTRVNEQFF	TGTGCCAGCAGCTTGGGGACAAGGGTCAATGAGCAGTTCTTC
TRBV29-1	TRBJ2-1	.	.	CSVGAINEQFF	TGCAGCGTTGGGGCAATCAATGAGCAGTTCTTC
TRBV7-3	TRBJ2-1	once	TRBD2	CASSRLALSSYNEQFF	TGTGCCAGCAGCCGACTAGCGCTGAGCTCCTACAATGAGCAGTTCTTC
TRBV27	TRBJ2-3	.	.	CASSRRGRDAGTDTQYF	TGTGCCAGCAGTCGGAGGGGGCGGGACGCGGGGACAGATACGCAGTATTTT
TRBV5-1	TRBJ1-5	.	.	CASSKEENQPQHF	TGCGCCAGCAGCAAAGAAGAGAATCAGCCCCAGCATTTT
TRBV11-1	TRBJ1-4	.	.	CASTSGGEKLFF	TGTGCCAGCACCTCTGGCGGTGAAAAACTGTTTTTT
TRBV2	TRBJ2-5	.	.	CASRRIARETQYF	TGTGCCAGCAGAAGGATAGCCCGGGAGACCCAGTACTTC
TRBV7-9	TRBJ2-7	.	TRBD1	CASQNIRDRFYEQYF	TGTGCCAGCCAGAATATCCGGGACAGATTCTACGAGCAGTACTTC
TRBV27	TRBJ2-1	.	TRBD2	CASSWTSGNEQFF	TGTGCCAGCAGTTGGACTAGCGGGAATGAGCAGTTCTTC
TRBV9	TRBJ2-3	.	.	CASSVHGINGVDTQYF	TGTGCCAGCAGCGTTCACGGGATTAACGGAGTAGATACGCAGTATTTT
TRBV19	TRBJ1-2	few	TRBD1	CASILQGAHGYTF	TGTGCCAGTATTTTACAGGGGGCGCACGGCTACACCTTC
TRBV6-1	TRBJ1-1	.	TRBD1	CASSGTGWGTEAFF	TGTGCCAGCAGTGGGACAGGGTGGGGCACTGAAGCTTTCTTT
TRBV2	TRBJ2-3	.	TRBD1	CAGGQANTDTQYF	TGTGCCGGAGGACAGGCAAACACAGATACGCAGTATTTT
TRBV5-1	TRBJ2-7	.	.	CASSLAVSGTYEQYF	TGCGCCAGCAGCTTGGCCGTCTCAGGAACCTACGAGCAGTACTTC
TRBV11-2	TRBJ2-7	once	.	CASSLPGYEQYF	TGTGCCAGCAGCTTGCCGGGGTACGAGCAGTACTTC
TRBV5-4	TRBJ2-7	once	.	CASSATGTTYEQYF	TGTGCCAGCAGCGCTACCGGGACAACCTACGAGCAGTACTTC
TRBV12-5	TRBJ1-1	.	TRBD1	CASASPGQGGEAFF	TGTGCTAGTGCCTCACCGGGACAGGGAGGTGAAGCTTTCTTT
TRBV7-6	TRBJ2-7	.	TRBD2	CASSWGGAGPKTYEQYF	TGTGCCAGCAGCTGGGGGGGAGCGGGACCCAAGACCTACGAGCAGTACTTC
TRBV7-9	TRBJ2-7	.	.	CAIMDSSYEQYF	TGTGCCATCATGGACAGCTCCTACGAGCAGTACTTC
TRBV11-2	TRBJ2-4	.	.	CASSLVRRGAKNIQYF	TGTGCCAGCAGCTTAGTACGTCGAGGTGCCAAAAACATTCAGTACTTC
TRBV7-8	TRBJ2-7	.	.	CASRGRGVLISYEQYF	TGTGCCAGCAGGGGGCGGGGCGTCCTTATCTCCTACGAGCAGTACTTC
TRBV9	TRBJ1-1	.	.	CASSVDYGNTEAFF	TGTGCCAGCAGCGTAGACTACGGGAACACTGAAGCTTTCTTT
TRBV7-9	TRBJ1-2	.	TRBD1	CASSLGTGGNYGYTF	TGTGCCAGCAGCTTGGGGACAGGGGGGAACTATGGCTACACCTTC
TRBV2	TRBJ1-4	.	TRBD1	CASTDRGWEKLFF	TGTGCCAGCACAGACAGGGGATGGGAAAAACTGTTTTTT
TRBV27	TRBJ2-7	.	TRBD2	CASSYSAGGTPYEQYF	TGTGCCAGCAGTTACTCAGCGGGAGGAACACCCTACGAGCAGTACTTC
TRBV7-9	TRBJ2-3	once	.	CASSGDTLPDTQYF	TGTGCCAGCAGCGGGGACACCCTACCAGATACGCAGTATTTT
TRBV27	TRBJ1-2	.	.	CASCNRANYGYTF	TGTGCCAGCTGCAACAGGGCCAACTATGGCTACACCTTC
TRBV6-6	TRBJ2-6	.	.	CASSFPFSGANVLTF	TGTGCCAGCAGTTTCCCGTTCTCTGGGGCCAACGTCCTGACTTTC
TRBV14	TRBJ1-2	.	.	CASGEQGLHGYTF	TGTGCCAGCGGTGAACAGGGCTTGCATGGCTACACCTTC
TRBV19	TRBJ1-1	.	.	CASSTIWQSTEAFF	TGTGCCAGTAGTACCATATGGCAGTCAACTGAAGCTTTCTTT